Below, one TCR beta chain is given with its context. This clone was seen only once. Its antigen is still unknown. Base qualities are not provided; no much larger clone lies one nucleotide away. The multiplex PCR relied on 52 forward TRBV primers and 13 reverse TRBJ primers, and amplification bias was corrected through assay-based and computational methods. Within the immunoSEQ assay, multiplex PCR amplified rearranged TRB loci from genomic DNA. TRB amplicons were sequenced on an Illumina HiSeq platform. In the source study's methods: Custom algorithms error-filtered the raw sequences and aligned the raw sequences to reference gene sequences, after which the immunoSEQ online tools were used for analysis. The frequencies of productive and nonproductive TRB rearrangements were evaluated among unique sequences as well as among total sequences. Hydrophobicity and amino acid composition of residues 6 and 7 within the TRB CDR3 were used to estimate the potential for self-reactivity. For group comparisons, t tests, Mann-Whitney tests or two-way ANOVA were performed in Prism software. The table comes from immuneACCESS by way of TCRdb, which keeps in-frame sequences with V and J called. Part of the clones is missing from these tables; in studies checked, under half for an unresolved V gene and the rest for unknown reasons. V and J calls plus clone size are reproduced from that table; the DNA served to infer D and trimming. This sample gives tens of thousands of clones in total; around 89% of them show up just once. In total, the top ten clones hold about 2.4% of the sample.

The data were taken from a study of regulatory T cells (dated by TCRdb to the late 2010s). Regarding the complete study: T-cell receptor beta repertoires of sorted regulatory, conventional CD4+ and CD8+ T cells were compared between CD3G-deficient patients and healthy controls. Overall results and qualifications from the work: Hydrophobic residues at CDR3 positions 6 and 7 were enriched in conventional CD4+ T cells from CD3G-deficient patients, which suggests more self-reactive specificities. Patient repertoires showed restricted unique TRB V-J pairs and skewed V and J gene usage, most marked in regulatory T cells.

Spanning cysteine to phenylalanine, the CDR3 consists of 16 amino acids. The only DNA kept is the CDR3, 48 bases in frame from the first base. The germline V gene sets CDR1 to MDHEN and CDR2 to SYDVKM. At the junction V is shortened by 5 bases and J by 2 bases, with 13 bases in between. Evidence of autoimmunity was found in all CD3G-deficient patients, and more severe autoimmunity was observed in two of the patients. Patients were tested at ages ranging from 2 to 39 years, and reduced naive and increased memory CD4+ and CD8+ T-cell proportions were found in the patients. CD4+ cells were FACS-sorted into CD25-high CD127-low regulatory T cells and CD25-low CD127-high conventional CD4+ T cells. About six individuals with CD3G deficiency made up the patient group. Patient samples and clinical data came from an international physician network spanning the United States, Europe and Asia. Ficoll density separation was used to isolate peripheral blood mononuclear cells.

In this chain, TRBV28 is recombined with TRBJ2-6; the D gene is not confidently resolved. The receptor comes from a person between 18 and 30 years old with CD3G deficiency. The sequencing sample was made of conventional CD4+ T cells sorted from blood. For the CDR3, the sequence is CASSPASPPGANVLTF. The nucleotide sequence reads TGTGCCAGCAGTCCAGCGTCGCCGCCTGGGGCCAACGTCCTGACTTTC.